This T cell receptor (beta chain) was sequenced for a study of identical twins. Study-wide points: The more abundant beta clonotypes in cord blood had fewer insertions, and memory repertoires did not show this.

There are a few counts of this clonotype. Its antigen is still unknown. CDR3 length equals 14 residues. The germline CDR1 and CDR2 sequences are MDHEN and SYDVKM. The V and J ends lost 4 bases and 6 bases, in that order; junction bases with no gene match: 6. It was template switching that added a universal primer site, and there were unique molecular identifiers on the cDNA. TCRdb re-called the 5' RACE reads with MiXCR, one entry per CDR3 protein. The sample yields 1.5 million to 2 million distinct CDR3 sequences, 32% seen once. The sequenced material came from cord blood. The chain carries TRBV28 and TRBJ1-5; 7 nucleotides match TRBD1. The sequence was obtained from a newborn girl in good health. In nucleotides, the CDR3 is TGTGCCAGCAGTTCAGGGGGATTAGGTCAGCCCCAGCATTTT. Amino acid sequence: CASSSGGLGQPQHF.